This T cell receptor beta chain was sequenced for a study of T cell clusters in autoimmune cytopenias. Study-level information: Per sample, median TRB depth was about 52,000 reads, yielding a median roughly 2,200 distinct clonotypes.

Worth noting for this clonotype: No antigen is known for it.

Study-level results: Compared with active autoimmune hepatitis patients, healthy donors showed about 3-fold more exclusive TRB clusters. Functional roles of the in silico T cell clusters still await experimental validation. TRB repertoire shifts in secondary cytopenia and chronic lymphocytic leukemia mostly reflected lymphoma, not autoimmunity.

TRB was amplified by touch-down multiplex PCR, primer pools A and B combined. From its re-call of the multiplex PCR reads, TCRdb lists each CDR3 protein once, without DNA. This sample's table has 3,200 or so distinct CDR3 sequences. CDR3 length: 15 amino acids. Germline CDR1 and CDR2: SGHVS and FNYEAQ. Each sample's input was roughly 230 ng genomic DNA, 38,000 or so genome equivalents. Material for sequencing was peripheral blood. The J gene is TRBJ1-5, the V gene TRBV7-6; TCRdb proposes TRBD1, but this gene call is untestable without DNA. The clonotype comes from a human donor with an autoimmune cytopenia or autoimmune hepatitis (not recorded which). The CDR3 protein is CASSLEGGLNQPQHF.